Listed below are T cell receptor beta chains from one sample, sequenced in a study of shared clonotypes between healthy human individuals. The table came from immunoSEQ multiplex PCR; TCRdb's copy has only in-frame clones and leaves some out. Here the sample spans about 480,000 clones, approximately 79% being singletons. The sequenced material came from PBMCs. The receptors originated from a woman between 40 and 50 years old in good health. Some clones in this sample may be carry-over from other donors' samples. Both conserved end residues are trimmed from each CDR3.

>TRBJ2-2|TRBV27
ASGWASVNTGELF
>TRBJ1-1|TRBV7-9
ASGTMGYTEAF
>-|TRBV30
ALIQGALSSYEQY
>TRBJ1-4|TRBV28
ASSLPQGHEKLF
>-|TRBV11-2
ASSLVPLTPSYEQY
>TRBJ1-5|TRBV15
ATSRVFWDRSNQPQH
>TRBJ2-7|TRBV23-1
ASSRLRDLIYEQY
>TRBJ1-5|TRBV6-5
ASSSRGSQPQH
>TRBJ2-3|TRBV20-1
SAETTDTQY
>TRBJ1-1|TRBV11-2
ASSLVEWTENTEAF
>TRBJ2-7|TRBV10-3
AIGWRTYEQY
>TRBJ2-3|TRBV15
ATSRDRGDTQY
>TRBJ2-4|TRBV6-4
ASTPRDTKNIQY
>TRBJ1-4|TRBV15
ATSNPGRATNEKLF
>TRBJ2-2|TRBV5-1
ASRLPGLAGEVTGELF
>TRBJ2-4|TRBV7-8
ASSLDEGAAKNIQY
>TRBJ2-4|TRBV2
ASSRGLAKNIQY
>TRBJ1-4|TRBV5-1
ASSQDTTNEKLF
>TRBJ1-5|TRBV19
AAGWGGEGQPQH
>TRBJ1-4|TRBV29-1
SGGTYEKLF
>TRBJ1-1|TRBV18
ASSPSGQGSTEAF
>TRBJ2-7|TRBV15
ATSRGLYTSAFAEQY
>TRBJ1-4|TRBV6-1
ASNRATNEKLF
>TRBJ2-1|TRBV6-5
ASRQDQTHGEQF
>TRBJ2-3|TRBV5-4
ASSFPLSTDTQY
>TRBJ2-1|TRBV5-1
ASSVRVYLGNEQF
>TRBJ2-1|TRBV25-1
ASSELGVVNEQF
>TRBJ2-1|TRBV6-4
ASRRQGGDYNEQF
>TRBJ2-1|TRBV5-4
ASSLQEPHNEQF
>TRBJ2-1|TRBV28
ASSLAGVNEQF
>TRBJ1-5|TRBV10-3
AISESSAAGSPQH
>TRBJ2-4|TRBV2
ASTRGQSLAKNIQY
>TRBJ2-1|TRBV11-2
ASSLEAGLSYNEQF
>TRBJ1-6|TRBV5-6
ASSLGRDYSPLH
>TRBJ2-5|TRBV5-1
ASSLEGAPETQY
>TRBJ2-1|TRBV4-2
ASSQELLNYNEQF
>TRBJ2-1|TRBV7-2
ASSLTGTSRNEQF
>TRBJ2-6|TRBV5-5
ASSFWISGANVLT
>TRBJ2-7|TRBV14
ASSPGGLYEQY
>TRBJ1-1|TRBV7-3
ASSPSPTAASTEAF